This T cell receptor (beta chain) was captured by sequencing in a study of radiation and T cells in renal cell carcinoma. Study-wide points: Top tumor clonotypes rose in blood 2 weeks post-radiation, then contracted. Pretreatment tumor biopsies were lacking, so baseline clonotypes are unknown.

Profiling relied on immunoSEQ multiplex PCR, and the TCRdb table lists in-frame clones only, not all of them. This sample has 100,000 to 150,000 clones, with roughly 80% found just once. Trimming at V came to 2 bases and at J to 3 bases, leaving 2 bases not matched to a gene. CDR3 size: 14 residues. Per germline, CDR1 SNHLY and CDR2 FYNNEI. Details on this clone: Its antigen is unknown.

Described time point: baseline pretreatment blood. Treatment specified: 15 Gy SBRT to primary tumor, nephrectomy 4 weeks later. Blood was sampled at baseline, 2 weeks and 4 weeks after SBRT. This specimen was blood, taken from a patient whose treatment included radiotherapy and nephrectomy. The clonotype was recovered from an older woman with renal cell carcinoma. The J gene is TRBJ1-1, the V gene TRBV2, with TRBD1 identical over 8 bases. The CDR3 sequence is CASSEPDRDTEAFF. The CDR3, as DNA: TGTGCCAGCAGTGAACCGGACAGGGACACTGAAGCTTTCTTT.